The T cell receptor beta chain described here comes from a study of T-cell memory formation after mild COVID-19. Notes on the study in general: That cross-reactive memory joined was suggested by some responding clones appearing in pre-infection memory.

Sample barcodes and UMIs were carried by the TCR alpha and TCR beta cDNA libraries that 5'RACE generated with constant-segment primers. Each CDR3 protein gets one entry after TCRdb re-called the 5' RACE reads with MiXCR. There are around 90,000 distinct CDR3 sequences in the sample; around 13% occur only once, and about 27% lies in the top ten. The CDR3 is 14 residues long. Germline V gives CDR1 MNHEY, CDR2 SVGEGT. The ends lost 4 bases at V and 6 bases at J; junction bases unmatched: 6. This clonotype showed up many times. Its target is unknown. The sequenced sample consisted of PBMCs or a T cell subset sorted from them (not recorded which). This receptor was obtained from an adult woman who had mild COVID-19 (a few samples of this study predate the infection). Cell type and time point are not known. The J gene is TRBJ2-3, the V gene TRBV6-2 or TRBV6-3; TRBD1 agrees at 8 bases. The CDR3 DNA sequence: TGTGCCAGCAGTTTTCTCCAGGGGGCGGATACGCAGTATTTT. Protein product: CASSFLQGADTQYF.